Below, 9 T cell receptor beta chains from the same sample are listed, as sequenced in a study of high-grade serous ovarian cancer treatment subgroups. Profiling relied on immunoSEQ multiplex PCR, and the TCRdb table lists in-frame clones only, not all of them. The sample has tens of thousands of clones; under 90% are singletons. Tumor samples were obtained before definitive surgery or chemotherapy. The sequenced sample consisted of tumor tissue. Every receptor here comes from a human donor with high-grade serous ovarian cancer.

The rearrangement uses TRBV11-2 and TRBJ1-3; 8 bases line up with TRBD1. Germline V CDR1 and CDR2: SGHAT, FQNNGV. This CDR3 has 19 residues. V was pared by 2 bases and J by 1 base, with 13 bases of the junction left unmatched. The chain's CDR3 is CASSLPSGQVIPSGNTIYF. CDR3 in DNA: TGTGCCAGCAGCTTACCTTCGGGACAGGTCATCCCTTCTGGAAACACCATATATTTT. Together with reference TRBV11-2 and TRBJ1-3, the CDR3 gives the full variable domain: EAGVAQSPRYKIIEKRQSVAFWCNPISGHATLYWYQQILGQGPKLLIQFQNNGVVDDSQLPKDRFSAERLKGVDSTLKIQPAKLEDSAVYLCASSLPSGQVIPSGNTIYFGEGSWLTVV.

DNA of the CDR3: TGTGCCAGCAGTTTAACGGACTCTGGGGCCAACGTCCTGACTTTC. Amino acids: CASSLTDSGANVLTF. The chain joins TRBV28 to TRBJ2-6; no reliable D call. From germline, CDR1 is MDHEN and CDR2 SYDVKM. This CDR3 region has 15 residues. V lost 2 bases to trimming and J lost 0 bases, with 5 bases between them.

The rearrangement joins TRBV19 to TRBJ2-1, with D perhaps TRBD1 (6 bases). Germline V gives CDR1 LNHDA, CDR2 SQIVND (reference sequence). Trimming removed 6 bases at V and 3 bases at J, with 15 bases between. The CDR3 extends over 15 amino acids. The CDR3 DNA follows: TGTGCCAGTAGACACAGGGAAAAGAGCTACAATGAGCAGTTCTTC. Its protein product is CASRHREKSYNEQFF.

J is TRBJ2-7 and V is TRBV11-3, with 10 nucleotides matching TRBD1. Looked up from germline, CDR1 is SGHNT and CDR2 is YENEEA. J was trimmed by 6 bases and V by 1 base; bases with no gene match: 6. CDR3 length: 15 residues. The CDR3 DNA sequence: TGTGCCAGCAGCTTAGGATCCGGGACAGGGGTCGAGCAGTACTTC. The encoded protein is CASSLGSGTGVEQYF.

The gene calls are TRBV19 and TRBJ1-1; D is ambiguous. Trimming left V 5 bases short and J 1 base short, with 5 bases between. This CDR3 is 12 amino acids long. The germline V gene has CDR1 LNHDA and CDR2 SQIVND (reference sequence). The CDR3 reads CASSDRNTEAFF. As DNA, the CDR3 is TGTGCCAGTAGTGACCGGAACACTGAAGCTTTCTTT.

This CDR3 is CASSLTSGTFEQYF. The CDR3 nucleotides read TGCGCCAGCAGCTTGACTAGCGGGACATTTGAGCAGTACTTC. This chain uses TRBV5-1 with TRBJ2-7; 10 bases line up with TRBD2. The ends lost 1 base at V and 7 bases at J; junction bases unmatched: 5. In germline, CDR1 is SGHRS, CDR2 YFSETQ. The CDR3 runs 14 residues.

The chain uses TRBV2 and TRBJ2-1; D is uncertain. This CDR3 has 12 residues. Germline CDR1 is SNHLY and CDR2 is FYNNEI. Trimming took 6 bases from V and 5 from J, leaving 8 bases between them. CDR3 amino acids: CASSQTDNEQFF. Written as DNA, the CDR3 is TGTGCCAGCAGCCAAACAGACAATGAGCAGTTCTTC. Using reference TRBV2 and TRBJ2-1 for the parts outside the CDR3, the full variable domain is EPEVTQTPSHQVTQMGQEVILRCVPISNHLYFYWYRQILGQKVEFLVSFYNNEISEKSEIFDDQFSVERPDGSNFTLKIRSTKLEDSAMYFCASSQTDNEQFFGPGTRLTVL.

V gene TRBV2 combines with J gene TRBJ2-7; D gene ambiguous. V lost 6 bases and J lost 3, with 24 bases in between. The germline V gene has CDR1 SNHLY and CDR2 FYNNEI. The CDR3 loop spans 17 amino acids. The CDR3 is CASSSDLSQGRGYEQYF. As DNA, the CDR3 is TGTGCCAGCAGCTCCGACCTATCCCAAGGCCGAGGCTACGAGCAGTACTTC. Based on the CDR3 plus reference TRBV2 and TRBJ2-7, the full variable domain is EPEVTQTPSHQVTQMGQEVILRCVPISNHLYFYWYRQILGQKVEFLVSFYNNEISEKSEIFDDQFSVERPDGSNFTLKIRSTKLEDSAMYFCASSSDLSQGRGYEQYFGPGTRLTVT.

This chain links TRBV4-2 with TRBJ2-1; TRBD2 agrees at 10 bases. Germline V CDR1 and CDR2: LGHNA, YNFKEQ. CDR3 length equals 14 residues. J was trimmed by 10 bases and V by 0 bases; bases with no gene match: 3. DNA for the CDR3: TGTGCCAGCAGCCAAGATAGGACTAGCGGCGAGCAGTTCTTC. Residues: CASSQDRTSGEQFF.